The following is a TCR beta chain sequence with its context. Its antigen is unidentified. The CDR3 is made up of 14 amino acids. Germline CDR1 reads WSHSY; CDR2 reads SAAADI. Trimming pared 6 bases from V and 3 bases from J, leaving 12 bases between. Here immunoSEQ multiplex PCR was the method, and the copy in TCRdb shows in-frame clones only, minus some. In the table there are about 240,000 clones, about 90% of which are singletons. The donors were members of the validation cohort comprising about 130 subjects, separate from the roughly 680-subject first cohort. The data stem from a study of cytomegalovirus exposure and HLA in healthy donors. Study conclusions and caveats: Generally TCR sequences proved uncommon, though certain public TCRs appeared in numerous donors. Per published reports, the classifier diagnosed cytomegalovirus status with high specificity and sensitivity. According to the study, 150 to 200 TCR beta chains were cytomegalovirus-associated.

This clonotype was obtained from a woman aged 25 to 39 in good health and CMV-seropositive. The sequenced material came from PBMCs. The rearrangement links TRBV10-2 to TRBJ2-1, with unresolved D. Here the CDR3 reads CASRAQPFYNEQFF. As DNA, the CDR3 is TGCGCCAGCAGGGCACAGCCTTTCTACAATGAGCAGTTCTTC.